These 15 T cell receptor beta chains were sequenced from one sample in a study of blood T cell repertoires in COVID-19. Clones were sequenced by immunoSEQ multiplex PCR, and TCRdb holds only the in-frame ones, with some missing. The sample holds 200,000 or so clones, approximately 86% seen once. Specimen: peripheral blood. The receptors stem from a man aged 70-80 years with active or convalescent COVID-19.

CDR3 sequence reads: CAWSPHPGAYSPLHF. CDR3 in DNA: TGTGCCTGGAGCCCTCACCCAGGGGCTTATTCACCCCTCCACTTT. The chain is built from TRBV30 and TRBJ1-6; the D gene is possibly TRBD1 (6 bases). Germline V CDR1 and CDR2: GTSNPN, SVGIG (reference sequence). V was cut by 3 bases and J by 8 bases, with 17 bases left in between. This CDR3 contains 15 residues.

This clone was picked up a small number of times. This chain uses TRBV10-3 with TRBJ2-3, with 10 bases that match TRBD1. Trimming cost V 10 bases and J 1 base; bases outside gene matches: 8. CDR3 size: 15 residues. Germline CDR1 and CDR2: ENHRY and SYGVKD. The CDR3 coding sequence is TGTGCCACCACGTCCGGGACAGGGGGCACAGATACGCAGTATTTT. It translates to CATTSGTGGTDTQYF.

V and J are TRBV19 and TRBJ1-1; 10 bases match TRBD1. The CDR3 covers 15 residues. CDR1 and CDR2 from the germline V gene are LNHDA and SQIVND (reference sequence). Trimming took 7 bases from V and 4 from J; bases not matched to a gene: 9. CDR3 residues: CASTSGTGVFTEAFF. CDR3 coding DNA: TGTGCCAGTACCTCCGGGACAGGGGTTTTCACTGAAGCTTTCTTT.

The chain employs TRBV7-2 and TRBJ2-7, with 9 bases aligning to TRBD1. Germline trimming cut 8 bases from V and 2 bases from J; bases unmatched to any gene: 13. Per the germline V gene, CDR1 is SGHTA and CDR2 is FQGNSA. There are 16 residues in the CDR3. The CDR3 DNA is TGTGCCAGCGGGCGGGGGAGGGACAGGGTGACCTACGAGCAGTACTTC. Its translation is CASGRGRDRVTYEQYF.

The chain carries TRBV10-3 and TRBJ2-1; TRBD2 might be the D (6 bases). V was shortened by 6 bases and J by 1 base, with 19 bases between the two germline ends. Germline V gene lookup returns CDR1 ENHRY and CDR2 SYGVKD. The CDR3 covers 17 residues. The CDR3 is CAISPSPGGPSYNEQFF. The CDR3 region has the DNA TGTGCCATCAGCCCCTCTCCCGGGGGTCCTTCCTACAATGAGCAGTTCTTC.

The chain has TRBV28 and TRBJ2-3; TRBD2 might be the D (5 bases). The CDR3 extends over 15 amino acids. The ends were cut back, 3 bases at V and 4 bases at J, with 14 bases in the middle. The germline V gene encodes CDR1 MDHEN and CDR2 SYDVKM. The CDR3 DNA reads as TGTGCCAGCAGTTTGGAGGATACCGGCGCAGATACGCAGTATTTT. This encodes CASSLEDTGADTQYF.

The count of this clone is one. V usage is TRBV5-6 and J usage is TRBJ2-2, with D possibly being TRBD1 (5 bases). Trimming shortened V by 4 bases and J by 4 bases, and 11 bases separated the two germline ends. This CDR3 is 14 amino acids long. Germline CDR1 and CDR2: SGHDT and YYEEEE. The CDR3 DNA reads TGTGCCAGCAGCAGGACACTGCTCACCGGGGAGCTGTTTTTT. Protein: CASSRTLLTGELFF.

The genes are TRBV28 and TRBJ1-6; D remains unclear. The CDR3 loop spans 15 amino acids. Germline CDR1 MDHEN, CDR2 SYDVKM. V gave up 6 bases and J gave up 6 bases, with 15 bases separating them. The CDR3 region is CASRFLTRINSPLHF. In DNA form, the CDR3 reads TGTGCCAGCAGGTTCTTGACAAGGATTAATTCACCCCTCCACTTT.

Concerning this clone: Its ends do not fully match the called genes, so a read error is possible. Here the CDR3 reads CASSLGNGGTDTQYF. The CDR3 DNA is TGTGCTAGCAGCTTAGGAAATGGGGGGACAGATACGCAGTATTTT. The rearrangement joins TRBV7-7 to TRBJ2-3; D perhaps matches TRBD2 (6 bases). This CDR3 is 15 amino acids long. Germline CDR1 is SSHAT and CDR2 is FNYEAQ (reference sequence). Using reference TRBV7-7 and TRBJ2-3 for the parts outside the CDR3, the full variable domain is GAGVSQSPRYKVTKRGQDVTLRCDPISSHATLYWYQQALGQGPEFLTYFNYEAQPDKSGLPSDRFSAERPEGSISTLTIQRTEQRDSAMYRCASSLGNGGTDTQYFGPGTRLTVL.

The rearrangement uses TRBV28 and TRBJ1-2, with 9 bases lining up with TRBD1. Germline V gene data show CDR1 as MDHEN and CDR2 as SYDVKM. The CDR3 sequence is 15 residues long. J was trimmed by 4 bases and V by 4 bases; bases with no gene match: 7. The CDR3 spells CASSSYPGQGYGYTF. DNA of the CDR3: TGTGCCAGCAGTTCGTACCCGGGACAGGGCTATGGCTACACCTTC.

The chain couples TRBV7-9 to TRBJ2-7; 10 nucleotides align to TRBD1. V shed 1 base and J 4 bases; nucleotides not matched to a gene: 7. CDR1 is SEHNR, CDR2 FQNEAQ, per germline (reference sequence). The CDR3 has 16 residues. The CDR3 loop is CASSLGPRTGGYEQYF. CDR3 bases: TGTGCCAGCAGCTTAGGACCCCGGACAGGGGGTTACGAGCAGTACTTC.

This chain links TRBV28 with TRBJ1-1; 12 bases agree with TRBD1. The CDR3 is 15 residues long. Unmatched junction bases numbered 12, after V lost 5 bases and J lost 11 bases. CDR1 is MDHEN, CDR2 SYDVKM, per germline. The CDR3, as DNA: TGTGCCAGCAGTCTCGGGGGACAGGGGGCGCCTGTGGCTTTCTTT. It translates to CASSLGGQGAPVAFF.

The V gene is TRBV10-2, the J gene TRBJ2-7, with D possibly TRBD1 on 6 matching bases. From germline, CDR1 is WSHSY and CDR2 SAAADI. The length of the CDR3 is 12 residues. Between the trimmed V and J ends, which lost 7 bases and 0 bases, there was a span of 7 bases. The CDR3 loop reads CASKDSSYEQYF. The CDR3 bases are TGCGCCAGCAAGGACAGCTCCTACGAGCAGTACTTC.

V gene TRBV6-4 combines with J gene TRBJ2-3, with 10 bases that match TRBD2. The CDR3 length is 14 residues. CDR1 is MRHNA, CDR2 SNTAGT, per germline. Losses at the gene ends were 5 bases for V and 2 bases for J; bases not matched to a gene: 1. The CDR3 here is CASSSGGATDTQYF. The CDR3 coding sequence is TGTGCCAGCAGTAGCGGGGGGGCCACAGATACGCAGTATTTT.

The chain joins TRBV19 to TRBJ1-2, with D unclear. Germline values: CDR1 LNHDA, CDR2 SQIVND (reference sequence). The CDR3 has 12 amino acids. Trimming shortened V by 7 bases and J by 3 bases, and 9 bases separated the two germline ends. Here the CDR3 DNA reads TGTGCCAGTAAGGAGGTCGACTATGGCTACACCTTC. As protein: CASKEVDYGYTF.